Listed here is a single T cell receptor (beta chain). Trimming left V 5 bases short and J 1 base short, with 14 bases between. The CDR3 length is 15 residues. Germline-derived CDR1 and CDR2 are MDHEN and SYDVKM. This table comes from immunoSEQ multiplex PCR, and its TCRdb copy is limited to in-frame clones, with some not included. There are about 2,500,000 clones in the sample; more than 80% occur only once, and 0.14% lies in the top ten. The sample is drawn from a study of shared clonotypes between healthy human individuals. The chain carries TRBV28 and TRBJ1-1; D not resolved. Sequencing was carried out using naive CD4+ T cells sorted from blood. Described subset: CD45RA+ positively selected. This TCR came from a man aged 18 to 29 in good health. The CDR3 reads CASSLPFRENTEAFF. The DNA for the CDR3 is TGTGCCAGCAGTCTCCCCTTTAGGGAGAACACTGAAGCTTTCTTT.